Shown below are 5 T cell receptor beta chains from a single sample sequenced in a study of identifying expanded T cells in peripheral blood. The repertoire was sequenced with immunoSEQ multiplex PCR; TCRdb's copy has only in-frame clones and lacks some. The sample carries 90,000 to 120,000 clones, 80% to 90% recorded once. Sequencing was done on a sample of blood. Receptor source: a person between 18 and 75 years old in good health.

The CDR3 sequence is CAWSPMGDIQYF. The CDR3 DNA is TGTGCCTGGAGTCCCATGGGGGACATTCAGTACTTC. V usage is TRBV30 and J usage is TRBJ2-4; the D gene could be TRBD1 or TRBD2 (5 bases each). The length of the CDR3 is 12 residues. In germline, CDR1 is GTSNPN, CDR2 SVGIG (reference sequence). Trimming shortened V by 2 bases and J by 8 bases, and 10 bases separated the two germline ends.

This clone was detected ten times or more. The V call is TRBV6-1, the J call TRBJ2-3; perhaps D is TRBD1 or TRBD2 (5 bases each). The CDR3 has 13 residues. Germline V gives CDR1 MNHNS, CDR2 SASEGT. Deletions cut 6 bases from V and 3 bases from J, with 10 bases between. The CDR3 loop is CASSLGGTDTQYF. DNA for the CDR3: TGTGCCAGCAGCCTTGGGGGTACAGATACGCAGTATTTT.

On this clone: A much larger clone is a single base away; this may be a read error. The rearrangement uses TRBV7-8 and TRBJ1-1; D remains unclear. The V end lost 3 bases, the J end lost 1 base, and 0 bases lay between the germline ends. Germline assignment: CDR1 SGHVS and CDR2 FQNEAQ. This CDR3 comprises 11 residues. The DNA for the CDR3 is TGTGCCAGCAGCTTGAACACTGAAGCTTTCTTT. This sequence encodes CASSLNTEAFF. Variable domain in full (rest from reference TRBV7-8 and TRBJ1-1): GAGVSQSPRYKVAKRGQDVALRCDPISGHVSLFWYQQALGQGPEFLTYFQNEAQLDKSGLPSDRFFAERPEGSVSTLKIQRTQQEDSAVYLCASSLNTEAFFGQGTRLTVV.

In its sample, this clone was seen a few times. The chain recombines TRBV6-6 with TRBJ2-3; TRBD2 matches 8 bases. Per the germline V gene, CDR1 is MNHNY and CDR2 is SVGAGI (reference sequence). The CDR3 is 16 residues long. V gave up 2 bases and J gave up 0 bases; unmatched junction bases: 4. The CDR3 DNA reads TGTGCCAGCAGTTACGGCCTAGCGGGCAGCACAGATACGCAGTATTTT. The encoded protein is CASSYGLAGSTDTQYF.

V usage is TRBV7-2 and J usage is TRBJ2-1; 9 bases align to TRBD2. The CDR3 sequence is 16 residues long. Trimming took 0 bases from V and 3 from J; bases not matched to a gene: 3. CDR1 and CDR2 from the germline V gene are SGHTA and FQGNSA. CDR3 protein: CASSLAGGGVYNEQFF. CDR3 sequence (DNA): TGTGCCAGCAGCTTAGCGGGCGGGGGGGTCTACAATGAGCAGTTCTTC.